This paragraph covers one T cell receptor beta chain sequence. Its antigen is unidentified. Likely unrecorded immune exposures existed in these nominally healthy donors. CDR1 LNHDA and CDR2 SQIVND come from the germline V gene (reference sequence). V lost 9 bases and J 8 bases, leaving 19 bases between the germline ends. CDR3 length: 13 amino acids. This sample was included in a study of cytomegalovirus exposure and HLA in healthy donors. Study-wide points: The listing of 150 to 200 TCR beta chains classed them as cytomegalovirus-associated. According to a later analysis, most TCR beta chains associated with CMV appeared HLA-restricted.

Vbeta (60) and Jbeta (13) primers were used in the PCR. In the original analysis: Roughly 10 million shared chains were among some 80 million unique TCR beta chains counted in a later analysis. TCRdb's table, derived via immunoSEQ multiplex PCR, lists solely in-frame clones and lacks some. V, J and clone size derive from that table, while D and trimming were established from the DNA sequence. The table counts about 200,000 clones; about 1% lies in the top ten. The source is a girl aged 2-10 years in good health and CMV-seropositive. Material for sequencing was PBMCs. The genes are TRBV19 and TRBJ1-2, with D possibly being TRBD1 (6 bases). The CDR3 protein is CASTNRASEGYTF. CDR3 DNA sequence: TGTGCCAGCACTAACAGGGCCTCTGAGGGCTACACCTTC.